This T cell receptor (beta chain) derives from a study of T cells in Graves' hyperthyroidism and ophthalmopathy. This CDR3 has 15 residues. Germline CDR1 SGHRS, CDR2 YFSETQ. V was shortened by 0 bases and J by 7 bases, with 14 bases between the two germline ends. Findings and caveats of the study: With a median lead of approximately six months before onset, the model predicted ophthalmopathy.

Amplification of TCR beta CDR3 regions was performed using RNA transcripts as template. With the HTBI primer set, the TCR CDR3 went through a first round of RT-PCR. In TCRdb, the multiplex PCR reads were re-called with MiXCR into one record per CDR3 protein. This sample yields hundreds of thousands of distinct CDR3 sequences, of which over 15% are seen a single time; approximately 16% belongs to the top ten. There are a few counts of this clonotype. Its antigen remains unidentified. Material: blood. The V gene is TRBV5-1, the J gene TRBJ2-4, with a tentative D call TRBD2 (5 bases). The TCR sequence derives from a woman between 50 and 59 years old with Graves' hyperthyroidism that later progressed to Graves' ophthalmopathy. The CDR3 coding sequence is TGCGCCAGCAGCTTGGGTGGAGGTAGTGTGAACATTCAGTACTTC. Its translation is CASSLGGGSVNIQYF.